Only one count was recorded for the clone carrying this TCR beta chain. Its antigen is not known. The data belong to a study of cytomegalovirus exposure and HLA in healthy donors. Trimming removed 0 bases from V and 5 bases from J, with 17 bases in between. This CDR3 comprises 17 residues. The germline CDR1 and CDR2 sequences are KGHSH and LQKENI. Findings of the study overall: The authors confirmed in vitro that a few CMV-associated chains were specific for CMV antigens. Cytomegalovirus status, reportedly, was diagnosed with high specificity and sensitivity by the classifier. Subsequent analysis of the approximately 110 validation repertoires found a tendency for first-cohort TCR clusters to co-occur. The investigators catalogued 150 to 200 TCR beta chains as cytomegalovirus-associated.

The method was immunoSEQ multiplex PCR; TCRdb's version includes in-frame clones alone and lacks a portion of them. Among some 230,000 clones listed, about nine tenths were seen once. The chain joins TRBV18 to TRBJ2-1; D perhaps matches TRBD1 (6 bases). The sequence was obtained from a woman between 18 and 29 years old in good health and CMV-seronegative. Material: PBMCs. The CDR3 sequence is CASSPPDQGFIDNEQFF. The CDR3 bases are TGTGCCAGCTCACCACCGGATCAGGGGTTCATCGACAATGAGCAGTTCTTC.